The present entry profiles one TCR beta chain with its context. V lost 1 base and J lost 6, with 10 bases in between. The CDR3 is made up of 14 amino acids. Germline CDR1 and CDR2: LGHNA and YSLEER. This sample is part of a study of blood T cells in healthy people across ages. With a J-beta primer mix and a sample-barcoded 5' primer, a second PCR ran roughly 7 to 11 cycles. Per sample, CDR3-containing paired-end reads numbered at least 2.5 million. Using its own MiXCR run on the 5' RACE reads, TCRdb lists one record per CDR3 protein. Among approximately 900,000 distinct CDR3 sequences, 25% to 30% were seen once, and the ten largest hold about a tenth. Each donor had approximately 10 milliliters of peripheral blood drawn. The data were also submitted as part of a second study, on T cells of mothers and their children. That source adds: A primer called M1S, used in the second PCR, added sample barcodes and 2-4 random nucleotides.

This receptor was obtained from a woman between 40 and 50 years old in good health. The chain couples TRBV4-3 to TRBJ2-4; D might be TRBD1 (6 bases). Sample: blood. The CDR3, as DNA: TGCGCCAGCAGCCAAGGGGAAGGGGGAAACATTCAGTACTTC. This sequence encodes CASSQGEGGNIQYF.